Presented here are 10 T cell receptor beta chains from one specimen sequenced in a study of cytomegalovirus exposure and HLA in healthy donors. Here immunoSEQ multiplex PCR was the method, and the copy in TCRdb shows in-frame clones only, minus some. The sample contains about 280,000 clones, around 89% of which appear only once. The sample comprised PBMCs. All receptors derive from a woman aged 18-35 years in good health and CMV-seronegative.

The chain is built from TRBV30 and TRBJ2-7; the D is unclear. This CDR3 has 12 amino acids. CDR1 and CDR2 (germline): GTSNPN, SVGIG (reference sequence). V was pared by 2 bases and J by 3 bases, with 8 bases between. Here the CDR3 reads CAWSPRNYEQYF. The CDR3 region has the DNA TGTGCCTGGAGTCCCAGGAACTACGAGCAGTACTTC.

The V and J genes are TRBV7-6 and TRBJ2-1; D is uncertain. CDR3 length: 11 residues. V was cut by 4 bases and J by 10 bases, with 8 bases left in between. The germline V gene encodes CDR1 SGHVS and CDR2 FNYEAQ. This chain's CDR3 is CASSSPREQFF. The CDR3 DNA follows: TGTGCCAGCAGCTCCCCCAGGGAGCAGTTCTTC.

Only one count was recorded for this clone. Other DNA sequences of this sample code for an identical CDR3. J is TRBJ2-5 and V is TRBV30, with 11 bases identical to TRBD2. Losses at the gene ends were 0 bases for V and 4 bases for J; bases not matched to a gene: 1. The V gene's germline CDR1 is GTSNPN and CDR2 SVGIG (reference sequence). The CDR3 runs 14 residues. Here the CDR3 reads CAWSVLAGGETQYF. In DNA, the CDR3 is TGTGCCTGGAGTGTGCTAGCGGGAGGAGAGACCCAGTACTTC.

The CDR3 sequence is CASSSLVGTGELFF. The CDR3 bases are TGTGCCAGCAGTTCCTTAGTCGGCACCGGGGAGCTGTTTTTT. The chain employs TRBV7-3 and TRBJ2-2; D gene unclear. The germline gives CDR1 SGHTA, CDR2 FQGTGA. This CDR3 comprises 14 residues. V was pared by 6 bases and J by 4 bases, with 12 bases between.

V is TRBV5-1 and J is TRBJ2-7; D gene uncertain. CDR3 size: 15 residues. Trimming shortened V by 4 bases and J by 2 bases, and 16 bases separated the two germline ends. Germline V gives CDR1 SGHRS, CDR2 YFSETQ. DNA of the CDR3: TGCGCCAGCAGCCCATCTCGACTCCCTACCTACGAGCAGTACTTC. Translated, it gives CASSPSRLPTYEQYF. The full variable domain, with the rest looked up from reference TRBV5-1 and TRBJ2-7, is KAGVTQTPRYLIKTRGQQVTLSCSPISGHRSVSWYQQTPGQGLQFLFEYFSETQRNKGNFPGRFSGRQFSNSRSEMNVSTLELGDSALYLCASSPSRLPTYEQYFGPGTRLTVT.

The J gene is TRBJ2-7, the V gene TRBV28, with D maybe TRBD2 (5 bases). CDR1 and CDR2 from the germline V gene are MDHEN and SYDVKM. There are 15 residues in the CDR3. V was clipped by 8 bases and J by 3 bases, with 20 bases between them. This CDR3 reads CASQPAIATNYEQYF. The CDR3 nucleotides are TGTGCCAGCCAACCTGCGATAGCGACCAACTACGAGCAGTACTTC. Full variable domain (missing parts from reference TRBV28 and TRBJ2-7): DVKVTQSSRYLVKRTGEKVFLECVQDMDHENMFWYRQDPGLGLRLIYFSYDVKMKEKGDIPEGYSVSREKKERFSLILESASTNQTSMYLCASQPAIATNYEQYFGPGTRLTVT.

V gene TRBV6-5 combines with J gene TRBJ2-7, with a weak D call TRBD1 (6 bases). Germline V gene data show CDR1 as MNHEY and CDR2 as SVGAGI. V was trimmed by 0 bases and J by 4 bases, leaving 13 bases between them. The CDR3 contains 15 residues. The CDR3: CASSYSRGTTYEQYF. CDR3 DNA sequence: TGTGCCAGCAGTTACTCGAGGGGGACCACGTACGAGCAGTACTTC.

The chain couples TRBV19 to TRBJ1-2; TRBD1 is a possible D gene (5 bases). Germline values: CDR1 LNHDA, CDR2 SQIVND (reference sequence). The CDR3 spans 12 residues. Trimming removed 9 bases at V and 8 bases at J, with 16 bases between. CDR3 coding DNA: TGTGCCAGCAAGGGGCCCCTCGGGGGCTACACCTTC. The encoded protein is CASKGPLGGYTF.

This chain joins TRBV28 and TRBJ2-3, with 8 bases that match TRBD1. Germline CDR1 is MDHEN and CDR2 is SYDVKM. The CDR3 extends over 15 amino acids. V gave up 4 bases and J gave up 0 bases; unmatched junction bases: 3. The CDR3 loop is CASSYGTGSTDTQYF. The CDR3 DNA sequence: TGTGCCAGCAGTTACGGGACAGGAAGCACAGATACGCAGTATTTT.

The CDR3 nucleotides are TGCGCCAGCAGCCCGACGACTAGTTCCTACAATGAGCAGTTCTTC. It is translated as CASSPTTSSYNEQFF. This chain links TRBV5-1 with TRBJ2-1, with D possibly matching TRBD2 (6 bases). This CDR3 region has 15 residues. Looked up from germline, CDR1 is SGHRS and CDR2 is YFSETQ. V dropped 4 bases and J dropped 1 base, with 12 bases sitting between them.